The 4 T cell receptor beta chains below were found in one sample sequenced in a study of shared T cell receptors in the human thymus. Sequencing used immunoSEQ multiplex PCR; TCRdb keeps in-frame clones, though not all of them. The sample lists 650,000 to 950,000 clones; 75% to 90% were seen once. This sample was also put to use in a study of human thymus T cells.

Sequencing was carried out using thymocytes. All receptors come from a girl under three years old with a congenital heart defect.

CDR3 sequence (DNA): TGTGCCAGCAGATTATCCAGGTGCCCGAACACTGAAGCTTTCTTT. This translates into CASRLSRCPNTEAFF. V is TRBV6-1 and J is TRBJ1-1, with D unresolved. V lost 6 bases and J lost 1, with 15 bases in between. Germline V gene lookup returns CDR1 MNHNS and CDR2 SASEGT. The CDR3 loop spans 15 amino acids.

Notes on this clone: The same CDR3 can be traced to other DNA sequences in this sample. The V call is TRBV2, the J call TRBJ1-6, with D uncertain. Per the germline V gene, CDR1 is SNHLY and CDR2 is FYNNEI. V lost 6 bases to trimming and J lost 3 bases, with 9 bases between them. The CDR3 consists of 14 residues. CDR3 in DNA: TGTGCCAGCAGGCACCGGGACTATAATTCACCCCTCCACTTT. It specifies CASRHRDYNSPLHF.

The V gene is TRBV7-8, the J gene TRBJ1-2; TRBD1 might be the D (6 bases). Trimming removed 3 bases from V and 8 bases from J, with 7 bases in between. This CDR3 has 11 residues. Per the germline V gene, CDR1 is SGHVS and CDR2 is FQNEAQ. The CDR3 region is CASSFRGGYTF. As DNA, the CDR3 is TGTGCCAGCAGCTTCAGGGGAGGCTACACCTTC.

The chain is built from TRBV7-9 and TRBJ1-2; D gene ambiguous. Trimming took 5 bases from V and 7 from J, leaving 8 bases between them. The CDR3 spans 11 residues. CDR1 is SEHNR, CDR2 FQNEAQ, per germline (reference sequence). The CDR3 loop is CASSLLSGYTF. For the CDR3, the DNA is TGTGCCAGCAGCCTTCTCAGTGGCTACACCTTC.